This TCR beta chain was found in a study of control samples from healthy donors and cancer patients. V shed 8 bases and J shed 5 bases, with 15 bases lying between them. The CDR3 spans 12 residues. The germline V gene has CDR1 SQVTM and CDR2 ANQGSEA. Produced via immunoSEQ multiplex PCR; TCRdb's table is partial and in-frame only. The sample holds over 75,000 clones, approximately 82% seen once. The TCR was taken from a man aged 55 to 70 in good health. Sequencing used blood. The chain uses TRBV29-1 and TRBJ1-1, with a possible D match to TRBD1 (6 bases). The CDR3 is CSLTTGLTEAFF. In nucleotides, the CDR3 is TGCAGCCTGACTACAGGGCTGACTGAAGCTTTCTTT.